This is a list of T cell receptor beta chains from one sample in a study of cytomegalovirus exposure and HLA in healthy donors. Profiled with immunoSEQ multiplex PCR; TCRdb holds only in-frame clones, not every one. The top ten hold 5.5% to 7.5% of the sample, which has 100,000 to 150,000 clones, 80% to 90% seen once. Material: PBMCs. The source is a woman in her forties in good health and CMV-seropositive. Each CDR3 is given with its conserved first and last residue. The D gene is left open where the match is weak. A row's size may be missing; if present it is once, few, many or a size class.

clone_size d_call cdr3_length j_call v_call cdr3_aa cdr3_nt
. TRBD1 15 TRBJ1-1 TRBV7-9 CASSLFTGVSTEAFF TGTGCCAGCAGCCTCTTCACAGGGGTCAGCACTGAAGCTTTCTTT
. . 13 TRBJ2-7 TRBV6-1 CASSGQYSYEQYF TGTGCCAGCAGTGGCCAGTACTCCTACGAGCAGTACTTC
once . 15 TRBJ1-1 TRBV5-4 CASSAIQGIHTEAFF TGTGCCAGCAGCGCGATTCAGGGGATCCACACTGAAGCTTTCTTT
once . 17 TRBJ2-6 TRBV2 CASSVGHSMTGANVLTF TGTGCCAGCAGTGTGGGACACTCGATGACAGGGGCCAACGTCCTGACTTTC
few TRBD2 15 TRBJ2-7 TRBV7-6 CASSYTSVSSYEQYF TGTGCCAGCAGCTACACTAGCGTAAGCTCCTACGAGCAGTACTTC
medium-sized . 13 TRBJ1-1 TRBV14 CASSQGTGTEAFF TGTGCCAGCAGCCAAGGTACAGGCACTGAAGCTTTCTTT
. . 13 TRBJ1-1 TRBV10-3 CASEQGLNTEAFF TGTGCCTCTGAACAGGGTTTGAACACTGAAGCTTTCTTT
. . 14 TRBJ2-1 TRBV7-2 CASSLVLSQHEQFF TGTGCCAGCAGCTTAGTTTTGAGCCAACATGAGCAGTTCTTC
. . 13 TRBJ2-3 TRBV7-9 CASSSSALDTQYF TGTGCCAGCAGCTCCAGCGCCTTAGATACGCAGTATTTT
. TRBD2 16 TRBJ2-6 TRBV19 CASTSGRRSGANVLTF TGTGCCAGTACTAGCGGGAGGCGGTCTGGGGCCAACGTCCTGACTTTC
. . 14 TRBJ2-1 TRBV11-3 CASSLVSVNNEQFF TGTGCCAGCAGCTTAGTATCGGTAAACAATGAGCAGTTCTTC
. . 11 TRBJ1-5 TRBV28 CASSFEGHEHF TGTGCCAGCAGTTTCGAAGGACATGAGCATTTT
. TRBD2 15 TRBJ2-7 TRBV11-2 CASSSRGLAIYEQYF TGTGCCAGCAGCTCCCGGGGACTAGCGATATACGAGCAGTACTTC
. . 14 TRBJ1-1 TRBV6-5 CASSYFSGDTEAFF TGTGCCAGCAGTTACTTCTCCGGGGACACTGAAGCTTTCTTT
. TRBD1 18 TRBJ2-2 TRBV19 CASSITNRGPQNTGELFF TGTGCCAGTAGTATTACCAACAGGGGGCCCCAAAACACCGGGGAGCTGTTTTTT
. . 13 TRBJ1-2 TRBV10-3 CAISGSGADGYTF TGTGCCATCAGTGGGTCGGGGGCGGATGGCTACACCTTC
. . 18 TRBJ1-3 TRBV11-2 CASSLAGFERGAGNTIYF TGTGCCAGCAGCTTAGCGGGATTTGAACGGGGAGCGGGAAACACCATATATTTT
. . 15 TRBJ2-7 TRBV7-9 CASSLVAEGAYEQYF TGTGCCAGCAGCTTAGTTGCCGAGGGAGCCTACGAGCAGTACTTC
. . 17 TRBJ1-4 TRBV4-1 CASSQAREIATNEKLFF TGCGCCAGCAGCCAAGCGCGAGAGATTGCAACTAATGAAAAACTGTTTTTT
. TRBD1 15 TRBJ1-6 TRBV5-4 CASTKNRGQDSPLHF TGTGCCAGCACCAAAAACAGGGGGCAAGATTCACCCCTCCACTTT
. TRBD2 15 TRBJ2-3 TRBV6-5 CASSSSWEGLDTQYF TGTGCCAGCAGTTCCTCCTGGGAGGGGTTAGATACGCAGTATTTT
. TRBD1 15 TRBJ1-4 TRBV5-1 CASSLEGTGPEKLFF TGCGCCAGCAGCTTGGAAGGGACAGGACCTGAAAAACTGTTTTTT
once TRBD2 16 TRBJ2-2 TRBV7-2 CVSSLASGGNTGELFF TGTGTCAGCAGCTTGGCTAGCGGGGGGAACACCGGGGAGCTGTTTTTT
. TRBD1 17 TRBJ1-6 TRBV4-2 CASSPRSRQGNNSPLHF TGTGCCAGCAGCCCAAGGTCCAGACAGGGGAACAATTCACCCCTCCACTTT
. TRBD1 14 TRBJ1-2 TRBV11-2 CASSSRTGAYGYTF TGTGCCAGCAGCTCGCGGACAGGGGCCTATGGCTACACCTTC
few TRBD1 15 TRBJ1-1 TRBV7-3 CASSLSHTGGTEAFF TGTGCCAGCAGCTTATCTCATACAGGGGGCACTGAAGCTTTCTTT
. . 16 TRBJ2-6 TRBV7-2 CASSSLVPGGANVLTF TGTGCCAGCAGTTCGCTCGTCCCGGGGGGGGCCAACGTCCTGACTTTC
. . 13 TRBJ2-1 TRBV5-1 CASSFDYHNEQFF TGCGCCAGCAGCTTCGACTACCACAATGAGCAGTTCTTC
. TRBD2 16 TRBJ2-3 TRBV27 CASSFLAGGGTDTQYF TGTGCCAGCAGTTTTTTGGCGGGGGGGGGAACAGATACGCAGTATTTT
. . 15 TRBJ1-1 TRBV5-6 CASSLVRVGNTEAFF TGTGCCAGCAGCTTGGTCCGGGTGGGGAACACTGAAGCTTTCTTT
. . 15 TRBJ2-3 TRBV15 CATSRQAGPSDTQYF TGTGCCACCAGCAGACAAGCGGGCCCCTCAGATACGCAGTATTTT
. . 12 TRBJ2-3 TRBV28 CASQTSANTQYF TGTGCCAGCCAAACAAGCGCTAATACGCAGTATTTT
. TRBD1 15 TRBJ1-1 TRBV9 CASSVEGGWGTEAFF TGTGCCAGCAGCGTAGAAGGGGGCTGGGGCACTGAAGCTTTCTTT
. TRBD2 13 TRBJ2-5 TRBV7-7 CALGGVPQETQYF TGTGCACTCGGGGGGGTCCCTCAAGAGACCCAGTACTTC
. . 15 TRBJ2-6 TRBV4-1 CASSRGSSGANVLTF TGCGCCAGCAGCCGAGGAAGCTCTGGGGCCAACGTCCTGACTTTC
. . 14 TRBJ2-1 TRBV6-4 CASSGVWGSDEQFF TGTGCCAGCAGTGGGGTGTGGGGCAGCGATGAGCAGTTCTTC
. TRBD2 18 TRBJ2-7 TRBV5-1 CASSLEGTSGINPYEQYF TGCGCCAGCAGCTTGGAAGGGACTAGCGGGATCAATCCCTACGAGCAGTACTTC
. . 17 TRBJ2-6 TRBV28 CASSPQDTGIGANVLTF TGTGCCAGCAGTCCGCAAGACACAGGGATTGGGGCCAACGTCCTGACTTTC
. . 14 TRBJ2-7 TRBV4-1 CASSQGGENYEQYF TGCGCCAGCAGCCAAGGCGGCGAAAACTACGAGCAGTACTTC
. TRBD2 15 TRBJ2-2 TRBV19 CASSPTSVNTGELFF TGTGCCAGTAGCCCGACTAGCGTCAACACCGGGGAGCTGTTTTTT
many . 12 TRBJ1-2 TRBV7-8 CASSLDRSGYTF TGTGCCAGCAGCTTAGACAGGTCGGGCTACACCTTC
. . 14 TRBJ1-2 TRBV5-1 CASSLGQGLGGYTF TGCGCCAGCAGCTTGGGGCAGGGGCTAGGCGGCTACACCTTC
. TRBD1 16 TRBJ1-1 TRBV5-4 CASNPGGLGRDTEAFF TGTGCCAGCAACCCAGGGGGCTTAGGGAGGGACACTGAAGCTTTCTTT
. TRBD2 18 TRBJ2-5 TRBV5-5 CASSHNQPGLAFRETQYF TGTGCCAGCAGCCATAACCAGCCGGGACTAGCGTTTCGGGAGACCCAGTACTTC
. . 15 TRBJ2-7 TRBV7-2 CASNPTPARSYEQYF TGTGCCAGCAACCCAACGCCTGCGCGTTCCTACGAGCAGTACTTC
. TRBD1 16 TRBJ1-1 TRBV10-1 CASSEGQGYRNTEAFF TGCGCCAGCAGCGAGGGACAGGGTTACCGAAACACTGAAGCTTTCTTT
. TRBD1 15 TRBJ2-5 TRBV9 CASSVDAGGWETQYF TGTGCCAGCAGCGTAGATGCAGGGGGTTGGGAGACCCAGTACTTC
. TRBD2 15 TRBJ2-3 TRBV5-1 CASSPGGFSTDTQYF TGCGCCAGCAGCCCGGGGGGGTTCAGCACAGATACGCAGTATTTT